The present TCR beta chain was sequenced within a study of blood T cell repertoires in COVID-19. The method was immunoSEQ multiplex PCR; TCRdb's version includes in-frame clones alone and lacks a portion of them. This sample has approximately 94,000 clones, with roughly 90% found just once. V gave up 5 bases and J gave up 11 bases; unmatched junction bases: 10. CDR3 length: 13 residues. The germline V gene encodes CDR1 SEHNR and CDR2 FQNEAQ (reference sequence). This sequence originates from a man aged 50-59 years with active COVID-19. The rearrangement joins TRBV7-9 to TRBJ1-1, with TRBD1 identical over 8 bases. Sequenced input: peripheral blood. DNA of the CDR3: TGTGCCAGCAGCCTCGGACAGGGTGGAGGCGCTTTCTTT. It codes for CASSLGQGGGAFF. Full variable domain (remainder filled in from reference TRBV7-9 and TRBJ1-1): DTGVSQNPRHKITKRGQNVTFRCDPISEHNRLYWYRQTLGQGPEFLTYFQNEAQLEKSRLLSDRFSAERPKGSFSTLEIQRTEQGDSAMYLCASSLGQGGGAFFGQGTRLTVV.